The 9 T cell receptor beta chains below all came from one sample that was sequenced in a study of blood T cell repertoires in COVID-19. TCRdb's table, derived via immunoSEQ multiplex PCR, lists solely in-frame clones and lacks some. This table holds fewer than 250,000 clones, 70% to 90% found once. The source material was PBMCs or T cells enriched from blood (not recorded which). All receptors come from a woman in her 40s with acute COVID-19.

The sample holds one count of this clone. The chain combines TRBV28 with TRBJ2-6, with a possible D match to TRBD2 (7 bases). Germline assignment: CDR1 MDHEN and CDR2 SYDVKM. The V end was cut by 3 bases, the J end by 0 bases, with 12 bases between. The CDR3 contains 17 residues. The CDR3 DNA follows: TGTGCCAGCAGTTTGGGGGGGGCCTACTCTGGGGCCAACGTCCTGACTTTC. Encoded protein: CASSLGGAYSGANVLTF. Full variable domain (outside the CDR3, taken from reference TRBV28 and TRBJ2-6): DVKVTQSSRYLVKRTGEKVFLECVQDMDHENMFWYRQDPGLGLRLIYFSYDVKMKEKGDIPEGYSVSREKKERFSLILESASTNQTSMYLCASSLGGAYSGANVLTFGAGSRLTVL.

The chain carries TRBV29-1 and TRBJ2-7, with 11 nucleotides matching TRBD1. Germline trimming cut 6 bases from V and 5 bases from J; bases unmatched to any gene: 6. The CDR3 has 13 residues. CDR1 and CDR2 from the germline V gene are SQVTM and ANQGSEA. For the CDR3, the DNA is TGCAGCGTGAGGGGACAGGGGGGGGACGAGCAGTACTTC. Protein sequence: CSVRGQGGDEQYF.

The CDR3 coding sequence is TGTGCCACCAGTGATTTTAGCGGAGGGCCAGAGCAGTTCTTC. This translates into CATSDFSGGPEQFF. The rearrangement links TRBV24-1 to TRBJ2-1, with D possibly TRBD2 on 6 matching bases. Trimming took off 1 base at V and 10 bases at J, with 13 bases between the two ends. The CDR3 sequence is 14 residues long. Per germline, CDR1 KGHDR and CDR2 SFDVKD.

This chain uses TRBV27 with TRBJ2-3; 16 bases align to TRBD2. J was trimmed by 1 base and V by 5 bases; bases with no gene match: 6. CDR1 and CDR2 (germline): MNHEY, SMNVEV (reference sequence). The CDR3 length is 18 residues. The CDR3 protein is CASSIGTSGRAGTDTQYF. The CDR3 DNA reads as TGTGCCAGCAGTATCGGGACTAGCGGGAGGGCCGGCACAGATACGCAGTATTTT.

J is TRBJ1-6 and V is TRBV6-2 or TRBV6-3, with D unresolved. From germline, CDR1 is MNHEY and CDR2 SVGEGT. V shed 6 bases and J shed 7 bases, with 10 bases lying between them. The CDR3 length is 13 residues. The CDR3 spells CASSSRQNSPLHF. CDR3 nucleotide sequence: TGTGCCAGCAGCTCCCGACAAAATTCACCCCTCCACTTT.

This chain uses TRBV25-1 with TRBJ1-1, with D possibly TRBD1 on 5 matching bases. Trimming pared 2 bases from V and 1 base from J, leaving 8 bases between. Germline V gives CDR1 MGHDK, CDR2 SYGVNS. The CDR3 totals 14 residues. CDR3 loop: CASSETGSNTEAFF. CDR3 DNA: TGTGCCAGCAGTGAAACAGGCTCGAACACTGAAGCTTTCTTT.

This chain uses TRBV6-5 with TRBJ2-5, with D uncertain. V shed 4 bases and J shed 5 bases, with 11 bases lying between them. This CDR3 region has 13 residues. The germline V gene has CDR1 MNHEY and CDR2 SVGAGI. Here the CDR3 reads CASSSAGWETQYF. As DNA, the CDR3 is TGTGCCAGCAGTTCCGCAGGATGGGAGACCCAGTACTTC.

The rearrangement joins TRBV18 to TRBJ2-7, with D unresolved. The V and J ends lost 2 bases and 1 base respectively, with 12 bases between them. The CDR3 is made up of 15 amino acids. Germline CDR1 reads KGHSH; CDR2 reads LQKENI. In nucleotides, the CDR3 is TGTGCCAGCTCACCAACGGGTTCTAGATCCTACGAGCAGTACTTC. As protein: CASSPTGSRSYEQYF.

In DNA, the CDR3 is TGTGCCAGTAGTGGACAGGGGGCGAGTTCTGAAGCTTTCTTT. It is translated as CASSGQGASSEAFF. This chain joins TRBV19 and TRBJ1-1; 11 bases map to TRBD1. J gave up 6 bases and V 5 bases, and 5 bases lay outside the gene matches. CDR1 is LNHDA, CDR2 SQIVND, per germline (reference sequence). CDR3 size: 14 residues.